This passage covers 28 T cell receptor beta chains from one sample sequenced in a study of T cell repertoires in cytomegalovirus infection. Which antigens these TCRs recognize remains unknown. From the reads, TCRdb called clonotypes with MiXCR, one entry per CDR3 protein. Of about 770,000 distinct CDR3 sequences listed, just under 30% are singletons. Here the sequenced sample was cultured CD8+ T cells from PBMCs, taken from culture after CMV antigen stimulation. These receptors all stem from a human donor in good health (CMV status not recorded). Some clones in this sample may be carry-over from other donors' samples.

This clonotype was picked up a small number of times. The rearrangement uses TRBV11-3 and TRBJ2-2; D is uncertain. Trimming left V 5 bases short and J 6 bases short, with 7 bases between. Germline V CDR1 and CDR2: SGHNT, YENEEA. The CDR3 has 12 residues. CDR3 nucleotides: TGTGCCAGCAGCGACCCGGCCGGGGAGCTGTTTTTT. Translated: CASSDPAGELFF.

This chain joins TRBV7-9 and TRBJ2-2, with 9 bases lining up with TRBD1. The CDR3 has 18 amino acids. With V trimmed by 2 bases and J by 4 bases, 11 bases remained unmatched. Germline loops: CDR1 SEHNR, CDR2 FQNEAQ (reference sequence). The CDR3 loop reads CASSLPARTGEITGELFF. The CDR3 DNA is TGTGCCAGCAGCTTACCCGCCCGGACAGGGGAGATCACCGGGGAGCTGTTTTTT.

The J gene is TRBJ2-3, the V gene TRBV6-4, with 11 bases aligning to TRBD1. Germline loops: CDR1 MRHNA, CDR2 SNTAGT. The CDR3 contains 16 residues. The V segment lost 2 bases and the J segment 4 bases; nucleotides outside the gene matches: 5. CDR3 nucleotides: TGTGCCAGCAGTGACAAATCGGGACAGGGGGCAGATACGCAGTATTTT. Its translation is CASSDKSGQGADTQYF.

This clonotype was recorded a few times. The chain employs TRBV10-2 and TRBJ2-2, with TRBD1 matching 11 bases. Per the germline V gene, CDR1 is WSHSY and CDR2 is SAAADI. The CDR3 contains 16 residues. V dropped 6 bases and J dropped 6; count of bases not matched to a gene: 9. The CDR3 nucleotides are TGCGCCAGCAGCGCCCTTGGACAGGGGGCGGCCGGGGAGCTGTTTTTT. Its translation is CASSALGQGAAGELFF.

In this sample, this clonotype turned up a few times. The rearrangement joins TRBV5-1 to TRBJ2-7; a possible D gene is TRBD1 (5 bases). Germline V gene sequence: CDR1 SGHRS, CDR2 YFSETQ. There are 16 residues in the CDR3. Trimming removed 0 bases at V and 0 bases at J, with 13 bases between. CDR3 residues: CASSLELQGSSYEQYF. The CDR3, as DNA: TGCGCCAGCAGCTTGGAATTGCAGGGAAGCTCCTACGAGCAGTACTTC.

The chain is built from TRBV7-8 and TRBJ2-1; D remains ambiguous. The CDR3 runs 11 residues. Germline CDR1 and CDR2: SGHVS and FQNEAQ. Trimming left V 5 bases short and J 8 bases short, with 7 bases between. The CDR3: CASSKSYEQFF. The DNA of the CDR3 is TGTGCCAGCAGCAAAAGTTATGAGCAGTTCTTC.

This clonotype has just a few counts. The J gene is TRBJ2-5, the V gene TRBV7-9; TRBD1 matches at 9 bases. The V segment lost 8 bases and the J segment 4 bases; nucleotides outside the gene matches: 8. CDR1 and CDR2 from the germline V gene are SEHNR and FQNEAQ (reference sequence). The CDR3 loop spans 14 amino acids. In DNA, the CDR3 is TGTGCCAGCCGATCCCCGGGACAGGGAGAGACCCAGTACTTC. It yields the protein CASRSPGQGETQYF.

This clonotype came up many times. The chain is built from TRBV7-3 and TRBJ2-2; 9 bases line up with TRBD1. The CDR3 extends over 17 amino acids. The germline V gene encodes CDR1 SGHTA and CDR2 FQGTGA. J lost 4 bases, V lost 4 bases, and 10 bases had no gene match. The CDR3 DNA is TGTGCCAGCAGCTCACTGGGGGGACAGGGAATCACCGGGGAGCTGTTTTTT. Translated: CASSSLGGQGITGELFF.

The chain has TRBV19 and TRBJ1-1; D not resolved. V dropped 2 bases and J dropped 4 bases, with 8 bases sitting between them. CDR1 LNHDA and CDR2 SQIVND come from the germline V gene (reference sequence). CDR3 size: 13 residues. CDR3 protein: CASSIFRGTEAFF. The CDR3 nucleotides are TGTGCCAGTAGTATATTCAGAGGCACTGAAGCTTTCTTT.

This clonotype came up many times. This chain links TRBV28 with TRBJ1-4, with D uncertain. CDR3 length: 16 amino acids. Per the germline V gene, CDR1 is MDHEN and CDR2 is SYDVKM. V lost 2 bases and J lost 3, with 13 bases in between. This chain's CDR3 is CASSLLGIVANEKLFF. The CDR3 nucleotides are TGTGCCAGCAGTTTACTGGGCATAGTAGCTAATGAAAAACTGTTTTTT. Combining the CDR3 with reference TRBV28 and TRBJ1-4 gives the whole variable domain DVKVTQSSRYLVKRTGEKVFLECVQDMDHENMFWYRQDPGLGLRLIYFSYDVKMKEKGDIPEGYSVSREKKERFSLILESASTNQTSMYLCASSLLGIVANEKLFFGSGTQLSVL.

V and J are TRBV18 and TRBJ1-4; D unresolved. The germline CDR1 and CDR2 sequences are KGHSH and LQKENI. Trimming shortened V by 2 bases and J by 1 base, and 14 bases separated the two germline ends. The CDR3 length is 17 residues. The DNA of the CDR3 is TGTGCCAGCTCACCATATTCGGTCGATCTAACTAATGAAAAACTGTTTTTT. This codes for CASSPYSVDLTNEKLFF.

The chain couples TRBV20-1 to TRBJ1-1; tentatively, D is TRBD1 (5 bases). The CDR3 covers 13 residues. Germline loops: CDR1 DFQATT, CDR2 SNEGSKA (reference sequence). With 0 bases removed from V and 4 bases from J, the gap between germline ends came to 9 bases. CDR3: CSARDGAGTEAFF. CDR3 bases: TGCAGTGCTAGAGATGGGGCGGGCACTGAAGCTTTCTTT.

This clonotype has a handful of counts. V and J are TRBV7-3 and TRBJ1-1; D possibly corresponds to TRBD1 (6 bases). The CDR3 length is 13 residues. V gave up 3 bases and J gave up 4 bases, with 9 bases separating them. Germline lookup yields CDR1 SGHTA and CDR2 FQGTGA. The CDR3 DNA is TGTGCCAGCAGCTTTACGACAGGCACTGAAGCTTTCTTT. Its translation is CASSFTTGTEAFF.

Many counts were recorded for this clonotype. The chain couples TRBV5-6 to TRBJ2-3; D is unclear. The germline CDR1 and CDR2 sequences are SGHDT and YYEEEE. CDR3 length: 15 amino acids. Trimming cost V 3 bases and J 1 base, with 12 bases left between them. CDR3 protein: CASSYRAFGTDTQYF. The CDR3 bases are TGTGCCAGCAGCTACCGGGCCTTCGGCACAGATACGCAGTATTTT.

This chain links TRBV2 with TRBJ1-5, with D uncertain. V was clipped by 5 bases and J by 3 bases, with 11 bases between them. This CDR3 is 14 amino acids long. Germline CDR1 SNHLY, CDR2 FYNNEI. The CDR3 region is CASSIEEFNQPQHF. The CDR3 DNA sequence: TGTGCCAGCAGTATCGAAGAGTTCAATCAGCCCCAGCATTTT. Variable domain in full (rest from reference TRBV2 and TRBJ1-5): EPEVTQTPSHQVTQMGQEVILRCVPISNHLYFYWYRQILGQKVEFLVSFYNNEISEKSEIFDDQFSVERPDGSNFTLKIRSTKLEDSAMYFCASSIEEFNQPQHFGDGTRLSIL.

This sequence joins TRBV7-3 and TRBJ2-3; the match to TRBD2 covers 11 bases. CDR3 length: 17 amino acids. The ends lost 3 bases at V and 2 bases at J; junction bases unmatched: 7. Germline V gene sequence: CDR1 SGHTA, CDR2 FQGTGA. The CDR3 protein is CASSLTGTSGLTDTQYF. For the CDR3, the DNA is TGTGCCAGCAGCTTGACCGGGACTAGCGGACTCACAGATACGCAGTATTTT.

Details on this clonotype: One end of the junction does not line up with germline, which may come from a read error. The chain uses TRBV7-9 and TRBJ2-7, with a possible D match to TRBD1 (6 bases). The CDR3 runs to 15 residues. The germline CDR1 and CDR2 sequences are SEHNR and FQNEAQ (reference sequence). In DNA form, the CDR3 reads TGTGCCAGCAGCTTAGCGCGGACAGTCTCCCACGAGCAGTACTTC. The encoded protein is CASSLARTVSHEQYF.

This clonotype was seen more than once but under ten times. The chain recombines TRBV7-9 with TRBJ1-2; 7 bases align to TRBD1. Germline values: CDR1 SEHNR, CDR2 FQNEAQ (reference sequence). Unmatched junction bases numbered 5, after V lost 3 bases and J lost 4 bases. This CDR3 has 14 amino acids. The CDR3 DNA reads TGTGCCAGCAGCTTGGGACAGAGCCCCTATGGCTACACCTTC. This encodes CASSLGQSPYGYTF.

Comments on this clonotype: A much larger clone is a single base away; this may be a read error. The chain combines TRBV6-1 with TRBJ2-2, with D perhaps given as TRBD1 or TRBD2 (6 bases each). Trimming pared 7 bases from V and 3 bases from J, leaving 12 bases between. Germline loops: CDR1 MNHNS, CDR2 SASEGT. The CDR3 totals 14 residues. The CDR3 DNA reads as TGTGCCAGCAAGAGAGGGGGGTACACCGGGGAGCTGTTTTTT. Protein product: CASKRGGYTGELFF.

The chain couples TRBV11-2 to TRBJ2-7; 9 bases are a match to TRBD2. V gave up 5 bases and J gave up 2 bases; unmatched junction bases: 10. Germline values: CDR1 SGHAT, CDR2 FQNNGV. The CDR3 extends over 16 amino acids. The CDR3 DNA reads TGTGCCAGCAGCCCGCGGGAGGGGGCGTTAGCCTACGAGCAGTACGTC. Protein product: CASSPREGALAYEQYV.

This clonotype was detected only a few times. This sequence joins TRBV7-6 and TRBJ1-5, with D perhaps matching TRBD1 (5 bases). Per germline, CDR1 SGHVS and CDR2 FNYEAQ. Trimming removed 5 bases from V and 4 bases from J, with 9 bases in between. The CDR3 is 13 amino acids. CDR3 in DNA: TGTGCCAGCAGCGACGGGGGAAATCAGCCCCAGCATTTT. Protein: CASSDGGNQPQHF.

This rearrangement joins TRBV5-1 to TRBJ1-2; possible D gene TRBD1, 5 bases. The CDR3 consists of 14 residues. The V and J ends lost 3 bases and 3 bases respectively, with 12 bases between them. Germline V lookup: CDR1 SGHRS, CDR2 YFSETQ. The CDR3 region is CASSSTGSDYGYTF. CDR3 in DNA: TGCGCCAGCAGCTCCACAGGATCTGACTATGGCTACACCTTC.

This chain links TRBV5-4 with TRBJ1-1, with 9 bases that match TRBD1. J gave up 6 bases and V 0 bases, and 6 bases lay outside the gene matches. This CDR3 spans 15 amino acids. Looked up from germline, CDR1 is SGHNT and CDR2 is YYREEE (reference sequence). As DNA, the CDR3 is TGTGCCAGCAGCTTGGTGGGGACAGGGAGGGCTGAAGCTTTCTTT. Translated, it gives CASSLVGTGRAEAFF.

This chain links TRBV6-6 with TRBJ1-2; 7 bases are shared with TRBD1. From germline, CDR1 is MNHNY and CDR2 SVGAGI (reference sequence). The CDR3 runs 13 residues. The V and J ends lost 3 bases and 6 bases, in that order; junction bases with no gene match: 4. This CDR3 reads CASSYQGVDGYTF. The CDR3 DNA reads TGTGCCAGCAGTTATCAGGGGGTGGATGGCTACACCTTC.

V and J are TRBV7-2 and TRBJ2-3, with D perhaps matching TRBD2 (5 bases). V shed 5 bases and J shed 1 base, with 19 bases lying between them. The germline V gene has CDR1 SGHTA and CDR2 FQGNSA. CDR3 length equals 17 residues. In DNA, the CDR3 is TGTGCCAGCAGCCCCGTCGGAGGTGTATCGGGCACAGATACGCAGTATTTT. It yields the protein CASSPVGGVSGTDTQYF.

CDR3 sequence: CASSLGQGDQETQYF. Here the CDR3 DNA reads TGTGCCAGCAGTCTTGGACAGGGCGATCAAGAGACCCAGTACTTC. V and J are TRBV27 and TRBJ2-5; TRBD1 aligns across 8 bases. V lost 5 bases and J lost 2; bases outside the gene matches: 7. This CDR3 region has 15 residues. Germline loops: CDR1 MNHEY, CDR2 SMNVEV (reference sequence).

The chain recombines TRBV4-1 with TRBJ2-7, with a possible D match to TRBD1 (6 bases). Germline-derived CDR1 and CDR2 are MGHRA and YSYEKL. With 6 bases removed from V and 1 base from J, the gap between germline ends came to 16 bases. This CDR3 is built from 15 residues. The CDR3, as DNA: TGCGCCAGCAGTACGACAGGTGGACCATCCTACGAGCAGTACTTC. Translation: CASSTTGGPSYEQYF.

A few counts support this clonotype. The chain combines TRBV6-2 or TRBV6-3 with TRBJ1-5; weak D call: TRBD1 (6 bases). V was shortened by 0 bases and J by 5 bases, with 11 bases between the two germline ends. The CDR3 contains 15 residues. The germline gives CDR1 MNHEY, CDR2 SVGEGT. The CDR3 loop is CASSYSPGEDQPQHF. The CDR3 coding sequence is TGTGCCAGCAGTTACTCGCCAGGGGAGGATCAGCCCCAGCATTTT.